Listed here are 26 T cell receptor beta chains from one sample, sequenced in a study of blood T cells in healthy people across ages. Primers used in a second PCR of about 6 to 11 cycles were a sample-barcoded 5' primer and a J-beta primer mix. TCRdb re-derived calls from the 5' RACE reads in MiXCR, one entry per CDR3 protein. This table holds around 1,000,000 distinct CDR3 sequences, 25% found once. These same records also appear under a second study, on T cells of mothers and their children.

Sequencing was done on a sample of blood. These receptors came from a girl aged 2-10 years in good health.

The rearrangement joins TRBV11-1 to TRBJ2-1; D uncertain. Germline V gives CDR1 SGHAT, CDR2 FQDESV (reference sequence). With 5 bases removed from V and 0 bases from J, the gap between germline ends came to 11 bases. The length of the CDR3 is 15 residues. The CDR3 DNA reads TGTGCCAGCAGCCTGAGCGAGAGCTCCTACAATGAGCAGTTCTTC. Protein product: CASSLSESSYNEQFF.

This clonotype has only a few counts. The chain links TRBV28 to TRBJ2-1; D perhaps matches TRBD2 (5 bases). V was clipped by 10 bases and J by 6 bases, with 10 bases between them. This CDR3 has 11 amino acids. Germline CDR1 and CDR2: MDHEN and SYDVKM. In DNA form, the CDR3 reads TGTGCCACACTCCGGGGCAATGAGCAGTTCTTC. Its translation: CATLRGNEQFF.

V usage is TRBV27 and J usage is TRBJ2-5; 8 nucleotides align to TRBD2. The DNA matches TRBJ2-1 better at its end, which makes the J call doubtful. The germline V gene encodes CDR1 MNHEY and CDR2 SMNVEV (reference sequence). CDR3 size: 16 residues. CDR3 loop: CASSFGLAGSWNEQFF. The DNA of the CDR3 is TGTGCCAGCAGTTTTGGTCTAGCGGGTTCTTGGAATGAGCAGTTCTTC.

The chain combines TRBV18 with TRBJ2-7; TRBD2 matches 8 bases. This CDR3 is built from 14 residues. Looked up from germline, CDR1 is KGHSH and CDR2 is LQKENI. V was pared by 6 bases and J by 5 bases, with 9 bases of the junction left unmatched. CDR3 amino acids: CASSQSGSINEQYF. The CDR3 DNA reads as TGTGCCAGCTCTCAAAGCGGGAGTATAAACGAGCAGTACTTC.

Only a few counts were recorded for this clonotype. The V gene is TRBV20-1, the J gene TRBJ2-7; the match to TRBD2 covers 9 bases. Germline V lookup: CDR1 DFQATT, CDR2 SNEGSKA (reference sequence). CDR3 length equals 13 residues. The J segment lost 5 bases and the V segment lost 6 bases, leaving 8 bases of the junction unmatched. Here the CDR3 DNA reads TGCAGTGCCAGGGGACTAGCAAACAACGAGCAGTACTTC. It codes for CSARGLANNEQYF.

The chain carries TRBV5-1 and TRBJ2-1, with 10 bases aligning to TRBD2. V was pared by 4 bases and J by 8 bases, with 9 bases of the junction left unmatched. In germline, CDR1 is SGHRS, CDR2 YFSETQ. The CDR3 spans 15 residues. This CDR3 reads CASSAGLAVWDEQFF. The CDR3 DNA is TGCGCCAGCAGCGCCGGACTAGCGGTCTGGGATGAGCAGTTCTTC.

V usage is TRBV12-3 or TRBV12-4 and J usage is TRBJ1-4; no clear D. The CDR3 covers 11 residues. Trimming shortened V by 5 bases and J by 7 bases, and 5 bases separated the two germline ends. The DNA for the CDR3 is TGTGCCAGCAGTACCATTGAAAAACTGTTTTTT. Protein: CASSTIEKLFF.

The chain uses TRBV14 and TRBJ2-1; possibly TRBD2 for D (5 bases). The CDR3 contains 15 residues. The germline V gene has CDR1 SGHDN and CDR2 FVKESK. The V end was cut by 3 bases, the J end by 2 bases, with 11 bases between. Written as DNA, the CDR3 is TGTGCCAGCAGCCAGGTAGCAGCGGCCTACAATGAGCAGTTCTTC. Amino acids: CASSQVAAAYNEQFF.

The chain has TRBV29-1 and TRBJ2-5; D is ambiguous. Matching the DNA end better, TRBJ2-7 makes the J call doubtful. CDR3 length: 11 amino acids. CDR1 and CDR2 from the germline V gene are SQVTM and ANQGSEA. The CDR3: CSGLIGHEQYF. The CDR3 DNA follows: TGCAGCGGCTTAATCGGGCACGAGCAGTACTTC.

The sample holds a few counts of this clonotype. This chain connects TRBV29-1 to TRBJ2-7; D is unclear. Germline V gives CDR1 SQVTM, CDR2 ANQGSEA. The CDR3 has 14 residues. V was trimmed by 4 bases and J by 2 bases, leaving 15 bases between them. The CDR3 DNA reads as TGCAGCGTTGCCCTTAATCGTGGGGCCTACGAGCAGTACTTC. This gives the protein CSVALNRGAYEQYF.

This clonotype was seen only a few times. This chain uses TRBV3-1 with TRBJ2-1; D ambiguous. V gave up 2 bases and J gave up 7 bases, with 12 bases separating them. The germline V gene encodes CDR1 LGHDT and CDR2 YNNKEL (reference sequence). This CDR3 has 14 residues. The CDR3 DNA sequence: TGTGCCAGCAGCCAAAAAAGTTACCGAAATGAGCAGTTCTTC. Translated, it gives CASSQKSYRNEQFF.

In its sample, this clonotype was seen a few times. The chain uses TRBV3-1 and TRBJ1-6, with 9 bases that match TRBD1. J gave up 9 bases and V 2 bases, and 11 bases lay outside the gene matches. This CDR3 region has 17 residues. Germline V CDR1 and CDR2: LGHDT, YNNKEL (reference sequence). The CDR3 DNA is TGTGCCAGCAGCCAACCCTGGCCGGGGACAGGGCTTTCACCCCTCCACTTT. Protein sequence: CASSQPWPGTGLSPLHF.

V usage is TRBV5-1 and J usage is TRBJ1-2; D unclear. Looked up from germline, CDR1 is SGHRS and CDR2 is YFSETQ. The CDR3 is 16 amino acids. V was trimmed by 1 base and J by 2 bases, leaving 15 bases between them. Here the CDR3 DNA reads TGCGCCAGCAGCTTGTACTCGGGGTTCATAAACTATGGCTACACCTTC. The encoded protein is CASSLYSGFINYGYTF.

The sample holds many counts of this clonotype. The rearrangement links TRBV25-1 to TRBJ2-1, with D maybe TRBD2 (6 bases). Germline lookup yields CDR1 MGHDK and CDR2 SYGVNS. Trimming pared 3 bases from V and 1 base from J, leaving 7 bases between. The CDR3 loop spans 14 amino acids. Here the CDR3 reads CASSDGSSYNEQFF. The CDR3 DNA follows: TGTGCCAGCAGTGACGGGAGTTCCTACAATGAGCAGTTCTTC.

This chain connects TRBV20-1 to TRBJ2-5; 13 bases agree with TRBD2. Judging by the DNA end, TRBJ2-1 fits better; the J call may be wrong. The germline CDR1 and CDR2 sequences are DFQATT and SNEGSKA (reference sequence). This CDR3 comprises 13 residues. The CDR3 coding sequence is TGCAGTGCTGGACTAGCGGGAGCCTATGAGCAGTTCTTC. Translating gives CSAGLAGAYEQFF.

The table lists this clonotype with many counts. The rearrangement uses TRBV29-1 and TRBJ2-7; D is unclear. Trimming cost V 6 bases and J 2 bases, with 8 bases left between them. Germline values: CDR1 SQVTM, CDR2 ANQGSEA. This CDR3 has 11 residues. The CDR3 reads CSVSEAYEQYF. As DNA, the CDR3 is TGCAGCGTCTCTGAAGCCTACGAGCAGTACTTC.

This clonotype was seen a few times. The gene calls are TRBV15 and TRBJ2-7; 10 bases match TRBD2. There are 15 residues in the CDR3. The V and J ends lost 3 bases and 6 bases, in that order; junction bases with no gene match: 8. CDR1 LNHNV and CDR2 YYDKDF come from the germline V gene (reference sequence). CDR3 region: CATSRSTSGIGEQYF. CDR3 in DNA: TGTGCCACCAGCAGGTCCACTAGCGGGATAGGCGAGCAGTACTTC.

This clonotype appeared a few times. The rearrangement links TRBV20-1 to TRBJ1-4, with a possible D match to TRBD1 (6 bases). This CDR3 has 14 amino acids. Germline assignment: CDR1 DFQATT and CDR2 SNEGSKA (reference sequence). The V and J ends lost 0 bases and 6 bases respectively, with 11 bases between them. The CDR3 is CSARDSGAHEKLFF. CDR3 DNA sequence: TGCAGTGCTAGAGACTCAGGGGCCCATGAAAAACTGTTTTTT.

This clonotype has a count of ten or more. The chain joins TRBV20-1 to TRBJ2-5, with D perhaps TRBD1 (6 bases). CDR1 is DFQATT, CDR2 SNEGSKA, per germline (reference sequence). This CDR3 comprises 14 residues. Trimming stripped 5 bases from V and 5 bases from J, with 18 bases between. CDR3 coding DNA: TGCAGTGCTCACTCACTAGGTCAGGGGGAGACCCAGTACTTC. Amino acid sequence: CSAHSLGQGETQYF.

This rearrangement joins TRBV9 to TRBJ2-5, with 7 bases identical to TRBD1. In germline, CDR1 is SGDLS, CDR2 YYNGEE. This CDR3 region has 15 residues. The V segment lost 2 bases and the J segment 4 bases; nucleotides outside the gene matches: 8. In DNA form, the CDR3 reads TGTGCCAGCAGCGTTCACGGGACAGTTTTAGAGACCCAGTACTTC. It encodes CASSVHGTVLETQYF.

The chain recombines TRBV29-1 with TRBJ2-3; D is possibly TRBD2 (7 bases). V was clipped by 8 bases and J by 5 bases, with 20 bases between them. This CDR3 has 14 residues. CDR1 and CDR2 from the germline V gene are SQVTM and ANQGSEA. CDR3 sequence (DNA): TGCAGCTCCCCTTCGGGGGGCCAAGTAGATACGCAGTATTTT. This encodes CSSPSGGQVDTQYF.

This clonotype has just a few counts. V is TRBV10-3 and J is TRBJ2-2; 7 bases map to TRBD1. With 8 bases clipped from V and 4 bases from J, the junction kept 10 bases outside the gene matches. CDR1 ENHRY and CDR2 SYGVKD come from the germline V gene. The CDR3 length is 15 residues. This CDR3 reads CAIFRDRASTGELFF. The CDR3 DNA follows: TGTGCCATCTTCCGAGACAGGGCATCCACCGGGGAGCTGTTTTTT.

This clonotype was recorded a few times. The J gene is TRBJ1-5, the V gene TRBV12-3 or TRBV12-4, with a possible D match to TRBD1 (5 bases). V was trimmed by 6 bases and J by 9 bases, leaving 12 bases between them. The CDR3 totals 12 residues. CDR3 sequence (DNA): TGTGCCAGCAGCCCGGGGGATGGGCCCCAGCATTTT. It is translated as CASSPGDGPQHF.

The chain couples TRBV12-5 to TRBJ2-7; tentatively, D is TRBD2 (6 bases). The CDR3 has 15 amino acids. The germline V and J ends were trimmed by 5 bases and 4 bases, with 18 bases remaining between them. CDR1 is LGHNT and CDR2 is FRNRAP in the germline V gene. DNA for the CDR3: TGTGCTAGTGGTCAATACCCAGGGACTCTGTACGAGCAGTACTTC. Protein: CASGQYPGTLYEQYF.

This clonotype has just a few counts. V gene TRBV3-1 combines with J gene TRBJ2-6; D is uncertain. V lost 0 bases to trimming and J lost 4 bases, with 13 bases between them. CDR3 length: 17 residues. Germline CDR1 and CDR2: LGHDT and YNNKEL (reference sequence). CDR3 sequence (DNA): TGTGCCAGCAGCCAAGATTTGGCAGTCCTAGGGGCCAACGTCCTGACTTTC. Amino acids: CASSQDLAVLGANVLTF.

V and J are TRBV28 and TRBJ2-5; no firm D call. Germline V gene sequence: CDR1 MDHEN, CDR2 SYDVKM. The CDR3 totals 12 residues. V gave up 6 bases and J gave up 1 base, with 6 bases separating them. CDR3 nucleotides: TGTGCCAGCAGGTCACCCCAAGAGACCCAGTACTTC. This codes for CASRSPQETQYF.